This T cell receptor beta chain was captured in a study of glioma-infiltrating T cells after dendritic cell vaccination. For the study at large: The vaccine used monocyte-derived dendritic cells pulsed overnight with autologous tumor lysate. Three intradermal dendritic cell vaccine injections were given every two weeks.

Primers: 60 V beta forward and 13 J beta reverse. Profiled with immunoSEQ multiplex PCR; TCRdb holds only in-frame clones, not every one. The profile shows tens of thousands of clones, around four fifths of them singletons. Time point described: after dendritic cell vaccination, including at tumor progression/relapse. The germline V gene has CDR1 LGHNA and CDR2 YSLEER. The V gene lost 0 bases and the J gene lost 6 bases, with 23 bases spanning the gap. This CDR3 is built from 19 residues. The receptor was derived from a human donor with glioblastoma. The specimen was blood, collected after dendritic cell vaccination. This chain links TRBV4-3 with TRBJ2-2; weak D call: TRBD2 (6 bases). CDR3: CASSQDARGNIQRPGELFF. The CDR3 nucleotides read TGCGCCAGCAGCCAAGATGCCCGGGGGAATATACAACGGCCCGGGGAGCTGTTTTTT.